This T cell receptor beta chain is drawn from a study of shared clonotypes between healthy human individuals. Overall study findings and caveats: Naive subsets typically showed greater estimated richness than memory subsets. Sampling covered nothing but blood. Tissue TCR repertoires likely differ from those found in blood.

Sequencing used immunoSEQ multiplex PCR; TCRdb keeps in-frame clones, though not all of them. The table shows approximately 1.4 million clones, with around 98% occurring only once. All donors were Caucasian adults living in Nashville, Tennessee. As concerns this clone: Its antigen is undetermined.

Sequenced: naive CD4+ T cells sorted from blood. Subset given: CD45RA+ positively selected. The sequence derives from a man aged 30-40 years in good health.

The CDR3 DNA reads as TGTGCCAGCTCCGGGGCTAGCGGGAGCACAGATACGCAGTATTTT. Protein sequence: CASSGASGSTDTQYF. The chain joins TRBV2 to TRBJ2-3; 8 nucleotides align to TRBD2. V was pared by 8 bases and J by 0 bases, with 7 bases of the junction left unmatched. Germline V gene lookup returns CDR1 SNHLY and CDR2 FYNNEI. There are 15 residues in the CDR3.